This T cell receptor beta chain was retrieved from a study of T cells after yellow fever vaccination. Study in general: Fractions of low cell number were prepared using SMART-Seq v4 Ultra Low Input.

General study results and limits: Weaker, the secondary response peaked sooner, at day 5 versus 15. Bulk-population clonotypes that are abundant could appear as contaminants in FACS-sorted repertoires.

The TCR cDNA carried a universal primer site and UMIs from 5'RACE template switching. TCRdb reprocessed the 5' RACE reads via MiXCR and lists one record per CDR3 protein. The repertoire consists of some 670,000 distinct CDR3 sequences, with around 12% occurring once and the leading ten covering under 15%. On this clonotype itself: No antigen is known for it.

Deletions cut 6 bases from V and 5 bases from J, with 14 bases between. CDR1 KGHSH and CDR2 LQKENI come from the germline V gene. The CDR3 totals 14 residues. The clonotype comes from a man aged 25 to 45 who received the YFV17D yellow fever vaccine. Source: PBMCs, taken on the day of the yellow fever booster vaccination. The rearrangement uses TRBV18 and TRBJ1-5; D uncertain. The CDR3 DNA follows: TGTGCCAGCTCCCGCGGGGTGGGAGATCAGCCCCAGCATTTT. It yields the protein CASSRGVGDQPQHF.